These T cell receptor beta chains were read from a single sample in a study of T cell changes during pregnancy in multiple sclerosis. Some clones are missing from TCRdb's copy, which holds only in-frame ones; the method was immunoSEQ multiplex PCR. The sample holds 30,000 to 40,000 clones; about 94% are singletons and the top ten take 0.39%. Sequencing was performed on CD4+ T cells from peripheral blood mononuclear cells, taken in the second trimester of pregnancy. The receptors come from a female donor with multiple sclerosis, enrolled in a pregnancy study. Both conserved end residues are part of each CDR3. D genes are given only for firm matches. Size is omitted from some rows. Given values are once, few, many or a class for expanded clones.

D gene | J gene | clone size | V gene | CDR3 DNA | CDR3 protein
TRBD1 | TRBJ1-4 | - | TRBV4-1 | TGCGCCAGCAGCCAAGGACAGGGGGATAGTGAAAAACTGTTTTTT | CASSQGQGDSEKLFF
- | TRBJ2-2 | - | TRBV6-1 | TGTGCCAGCAGCCGACAGGAATGGACCGGGGAGCTGTTTTTT | CASSRQEWTGELFF
- | TRBJ2-1 | - | TRBV2 | TGTGCCAGGGGGGGGACAAAGGGGTGGTTCTTC | CARGGTKGWFF
- | TRBJ2-7 | once | TRBV5-1 | TGCGCCAGCAGCTTGGGAGCACAGGCAAACTACGAGCAGTACTTC | CASSLGAQANYEQYF
TRBD2 | TRBJ2-7 | - | TRBV10-3 | TGTGCTACTCACGCCGGCGGGGGGGGGTACGAGCAGTACTTC | CATHAGGGGYEQYF
- | TRBJ1-2 | - | TRBV28 | TGTGCCAGCAGTAAACAGGGATATGGCTACACCTTC | CASSKQGYGYTF
- | TRBJ1-2 | - | TRBV6-5 | TGTGCCAGCAGTCCACAGGCCTCATGGGGATATGGCTACACCTTC | CASSPQASWGYGYTF
TRBD1 | TRBJ2-2 | - | TRBV23-1 | TGCGCCAGCAGTCACGCGGACAGGGGAACCGGGGAGCTGTTTTTT | CASSHADRGTGELFF
- | TRBJ1-6 | - | TRBV9 | TGTGCCAGCAGCGTAGAGGAGGGGAGAGGTTCACCCCTCCACTTT | CASSVEEGRGSPLHF
TRBD1 | TRBJ1-3 | - | TRBV15 | TGTGCCACCAGCAGAGGGACAGGGTTCTCTGGAAACACCATATATTTT | CATSRGTGFSGNTIYF
- | TRBJ1-5 | - | TRBV1 | TGCACCAGCAGGCGCAGGGGAGATCAGCCCCAGCATTTT | CTSRRRGDQPQHF
TRBD1 | TRBJ2-2 | - | TRBV28 | TGTGCCAGCAGTTTAAGGACAGGGGGGACCGGGGAGCTGTTTTTT | CASSLRTGGTGELFF
- | TRBJ1-3 | - | TRBV18 | TGTGCCAGCTCCCACGCTCAGACAGGAACAAGCTCTGGAAACACCATATATTTT | CASSHAQTGTSSGNTIYF
- | TRBJ2-2 | - | TRBV7-3 | TGTGCCAGCAGCTTCGGCGGGGAGCTGTTTTTT | CASSFGGELFF
- | TRBJ2-7 | - | TRBV28 | TGTGCCAGCAGTGTCCGGAGCCCCTACGAGCAGTACTTC | CASSVRSPYEQYF
TRBD1 | TRBJ2-7 | - | TRBV18 | TGTGCCAGCTCGGGCGGACAGGGGGCCAACGAGCAGTACTTC | CASSGGQGANEQYF
- | TRBJ2-7 | - | TRBV18 | TGTGCCAGCTCACTTAAGCAACTAGCTTCCGAGCAGTACTTC | CASSLKQLASEQYF
- | TRBJ2-1 | - | TRBV7-3 | TGTGCCAGCAGCTTAATAGGGGCCAGCGGGCGTATGCGTGAGCAGTTCTTC | CASSLIGASGRMREQFF
TRBD1 | TRBJ2-1 | - | TRBV10-3 | TGTGCCATCAGTAAGACAGGGGAACCCAATGAGCAGTTCTTC | CAISKTGEPNEQFF
- | TRBJ2-7 | - | TRBV29-1 | TGCAGCGGGGCGGGTGGATCACCCTACGAGCAGTACTTC | CSGAGGSPYEQYF
- | TRBJ2-3 | - | TRBV4-1 | TGCGCCAGCAGCTCGATCCACTTTACAGGGCTAAGCACAGATACGCAGTATTTT | CASSSIHFTGLSTDTQYF
- | TRBJ2-1 | - | TRBV11-3 | TGTGCCAGCAGCTTCCAACAGGGAACTGAGCAGTTCTTC | CASSFQQGTEQFF
TRBD1 | TRBJ2-3 | - | TRBV18 | TGTGCCAGCTCACCACAGACAGGGAACCCAAATACGCAGTATTTT | CASSPQTGNPNTQYF
- | TRBJ2-2 | - | TRBV7-3 | TGTGCCAGCACCCGGGGATCCGGGGAGCTGTTTTTT | CASTRGSGELFF
- | TRBJ2-7 | - | TRBV6-5 | TGTGCCAGCAAGGGAACGTTTCTCAGGGCCCACGAGCAGTACTTC | CASKGTFLRAHEQYF
TRBD1 | TRBJ1-1 | - | TRBV5-1 | TGCGCCAGCAGCTTGAAGGGACAGGGGGCTTCTGAAGCTTTCTTT | CASSLKGQGASEAFF
- | TRBJ1-5 | - | TRBV4-1 | TGCGCCAGCAGCCCCTCGCCGGGCAATCAGCCCCAGCATTTT | CASSPSPGNQPQHF
- | TRBJ2-7 | - | TRBV5-1 | TGCGCCAGCAGCTTGGAAGGTGTAGCCGAGCAGTACTTC | CASSLEGVAEQYF
TRBD1 | TRBJ1-2 | - | TRBV5-1 | TGCGCCAGCAGCCACCGGTCTGAACGGACAGGGAACTATGGCTACACCTTC | CASSHRSERTGNYGYTF
- | TRBJ1-5 | - | TRBV6-1 | TGTGCCAGCAGTCCTAAGGGGGAAGGAGTTCAGCCCCAGCATTTT | CASSPKGEGVQPQHF
- | TRBJ1-1 | - | TRBV7-3 | TGTGCCAGCAGGACCAGGACAAACACTGAAGCTTTCTTT | CASRTRTNTEAFF
TRBD1 | TRBJ2-7 | - | TRBV6-5 | TGTGCCAGCAGTACAGGGGACCCCCCCTACGAGCAGTACTTC | CASSTGDPPYEQYF
TRBD1 | TRBJ2-7 | - | TRBV6-6 | TGTGCCAGCAGATTTACCCAGGGGGCGGGCGAGCAGTACTTC | CASRFTQGAGEQYF
- | TRBJ1-4 | - | TRBV18 | TGTGCCAGCTCACCCATTCAGGGTTCGACTAATGAAAAACTGTTTTTT | CASSPIQGSTNEKLFF
- | TRBJ1-2 | - | TRBV7-8 | TGTGCCAGCAGCTTAGCGCCAGGCTATGGCTACACCTTC | CASSLAPGYGYTF
- | TRBJ2-7 | - | TRBV30 | TGTGCCTGGAGTGTACAGGGCTACGAGCAGTACTTC | CAWSVQGYEQYF
- | TRBJ2-6 | - | TRBV7-9 | TGTGCCAGCAGCGCAATTAGTGTCTCTGGGGCCAACGTCCTGACTTTC | CASSAISVSGANVLTF
TRBD1 | TRBJ1-2 | - | TRBV2 | TGTGCCAGCACGCAGGGGGCGTTGTCTGGCTACACCTTC | CASTQGALSGYTF
TRBD1 | TRBJ1-1 | - | TRBV5-4 | TGTGCCAGCAGGGAGGGACAGCTGAACACTGAAGCTTTCTTT | CASREGQLNTEAFF
- | TRBJ1-6 | - | TRBV28 | TGTGCCAGCATCGGCAGGGCCGTTTGGTCACCCCTCCACTTT | CASIGRAVWSPLHF
TRBD2 | TRBJ2-7 | - | TRBV7-2 | TGTGCCAGCAGCCCCCGACGGACTAGGCAGTACTTC | CASSPRRTRQYF
- | TRBJ2-5 | - | TRBV28 | TGTGCCAGCAGGATTACTAGTCGTGCAGAGACCCAGTACTTC | CASRITSRAETQYF
TRBD2 | TRBJ2-7 | - | TRBV6-6 | TGTGCCAGCAGTTACGGCAGCGGGAAGACATCCTACGAGCAGTACTTC | CASSYGSGKTSYEQYF
- | TRBJ1-5 | - | TRBV27 | TGTGCCAGCAGTTTAGGGGCTAGGTCAGGGAATCAGCCCCAGCATTTT | CASSLGARSGNQPQHF
TRBD1 | TRBJ2-1 | - | TRBV7-6 | TGTGCCAGCAGCTTAGGGGGACAGGGAACCTACAATGAGCAGTTCTTC | CASSLGGQGTYNEQFF
TRBD1 | TRBJ2-5 | - | TRBV7-3 | TGTGCCAGCAGCGGGGGGACAGGGGGCCAAGAGACCCAGTACTTC | CASSGGTGGQETQYF
- | TRBJ2-5 | - | TRBV6-5 | TGTGCCAGCAGTTACTCCGGACTTCGAGAAGAGACCCAGTACTTC | CASSYSGLREETQYF
TRBD1 | TRBJ2-2 | - | TRBV11-2 | TGTGCCAGCAGGTCTACAGGGGGGAACACCGGGGAGCTGTTTTTT | CASRSTGGNTGELFF
- | TRBJ2-7 | - | TRBV27 | TGTGCCAGCAGTTTATCGTCCGGGGGAGGCGGCTACGAGCAGTACTTC | CASSLSSGGGGYEQYF
- | TRBJ2-1 | - | TRBV11-2 | TGTGCCAGCTTACAGGAGGGATATGAGCAGTTCTTC | CASLQEGYEQFF
TRBD1 | TRBJ1-2 | - | TRBV2 | TGTGCCAGTTTCCCGGGACAGGGGCTGAGTGGCTACACCTTC | CASFPGQGLSGYTF
- | TRBJ2-7 | - | TRBV7-3 | TGTGCCAGCAGCTTAGACAGTAACTACGAGCAGTACTTC | CASSLDSNYEQYF
- | TRBJ2-1 | - | TRBV7-3 | TGTGCCAGCAGCCCAGGGCCGAAGGGTACGTACAATGAGCAGTTCTTC | CASSPGPKGTYNEQFF
TRBD1 | TRBJ2-7 | - | TRBV28 | TGTGCCAGCAGTACCTTCGGACAGGGGGTCACCTACGAGCAGTACTTC | CASSTFGQGVTYEQYF
TRBD1 | TRBJ2-3 | - | TRBV27 | TGTGCCAGCAGTTCGACAGGGGGCGCAGATACGCAGTATTTT | CASSSTGGADTQYF